This TCR beta chain was captured in a study of post-analysis software for immune sequencing data (dated by TCRdb to between 2015 and 2017). About the full investigation: Recorded disease courses included relapsing-remitting, secondary progressive and progressive-relapsing multiple sclerosis, with some patients lacking subtype annotation. Patient repertoires were compared against around twelve previously published healthy control repertoires from donors aged about 6 to 27 years. A subset of samples was prepared in parallel using single-end sample barcoding, then pooled and co-amplified after Illumina adapter ligation. What the research found in general, with its limitations: When samples were clustered directly using the F measure, samples prepared in the same batch co-clustered strongly, which prompted a batch-effect correction. The control group was slightly older than the multiple sclerosis patient group. About five TRBV segments, including TRBV5-6, TRBV5-1 and TRBV20-1, were significantly more frequent in patients than controls. Normalized Chao1 diversity was significantly lower in multiple sclerosis patients than controls, suggesting substantial peripheral T-cell clonal expansion.

TCR beta repertoires were profiled from peripheral blood of roughly twelve young patients with multiple sclerosis to demonstrate the VDJtools post-analysis software. The multiple sclerosis patients were children and adolescents between about 6 and 16 years of age. Receptor amplification or capture employed PCR. The listed sequencing device is Illumina HiSeq 2500. Unique molecular identifiers were incorporated into TCR beta cDNA libraries to reduce PCR and sequencing biases. Roughly 500,000 cDNA molecules were obtained per 1 to 10 million input T cells, so each molecule approximated one T cell. The patient libraries were prepared and sequenced with the same protocol used for the earlier healthy control dataset. Samples belonging to the same batch were prepared together, multiplexed and sequenced on a shared HiSeq lane. As for the original processing: Raw barcoded reads were processed with MIGEC, discarding single-read molecular identifier groups before consensus assembly and CDR3 extraction. Clonotype tables were post-analysed with VDJtools, normalizing diversity by down-sampling all datasets to the smallest sample size. In repertoire overlap clustering, CDR3 amino acid sequences, but not nucleotide sequences, were matched to correct batch-related cross-sample contamination. In TCRdb, the public reads were trimmed at Q25 with fastp and aligned with MiXCR, with productive beta chains retained. Duplicate CDR3 protein sequences are folded into a single record with the most common DNA and genes. TCRdb's processing, not the authors' own work, is the source of the V and J calls. This sample comprises 600,000 to 700,000 distinct CDR3 sequences, roughly three fifths of them detected only once. The ten largest clonotypes hold about 11% of the sample.

Remarks on this clonotype: Its antigen is still unknown. No much larger clone is present one base from it, and per-base qualities are unavailable.

From cysteine to phenylalanine, the CDR3 is 15 amino acids long. CDR3 DNA is the only sequence kept; it has 45 bases, read in frame from the first base. CDR1 and CDR2 (MRHNA, SNTAGT) derive from the germline V gene. V lost 2 bases and J lost 6 bases; the stretch between them is 14 bases long. This sequence originates from a girl aged 2 to 9 with multiple sclerosis. The rearranged chain carries TRBV6-4 and TRBJ2-1, with a tentative D gene TRBD2 over 6 matching bases. Sequencing input: blood. The DNA sequence is as follows: TGTGCCAGCAGTGACGGGGCTAGCGAGACCAATGAGCAGTTCTTC. The encoded protein is CASSDGASETNEQFF.